This T cell receptor (beta chain) came from a study of response to subunit inactivated influenza vaccine. Findings and limits, study-wide: The study's authors posited that every seasonal influenza vaccination enlists few new T cells.

Germline V lookup: CDR1 LGHNA, CDR2 YNFKEQ. With V trimmed by 0 bases and J by 5 bases, 4 bases remained unmatched. The CDR3 is made up of 15 amino acids. TCRdb used MiXCR to reprocess the RT-PCR reads, holding one entry per CDR3 protein. The data show approximately 570,000 distinct CDR3 sequences, with 6% to 9% seen just once and approximately 13% held by the top ten. This clonotype was observed at least ten times. As yet, its antigen is unknown. The receptor was derived from a man between 50 and 69 years old who received an inactivated influenza vaccine. V and J are TRBV4-2 and TRBJ1-2, with TRBD1 matching over 9 bases. Source: PBMCs from blood, taken roughly 24 months after vaccination. The CDR3: CASSQDMGQGYGYTF. The DNA of the CDR3 is TGTGCCAGCAGCCAAGATATGGGACAGGGTTATGGCTACACCTTC.